Listed below are T cell receptor beta chains from one sample, sequenced in a study of blood T cell repertoires in COVID-19. Here immunoSEQ multiplex PCR was the method, and the copy in TCRdb shows in-frame clones only, minus some. The table lists under 250,000 clones, about 89% of them singletons, with roughly 6% in the top ten. Input material: peripheral blood. The receptors stem from a man aged 55 to 69 who had recovered from COVID-19. The CDR3 runs from the conserved cysteine through the conserved F or W. The order of the fields is D gene, clone size, V gene, J gene, CDR3 protein, CDR3 DNA. A D gene is named only where the DNA matches it firmly. Size values are once, few and many counts, or a class for expanded clones, and some rows have none.

D gene: TRBD1
clone size: NA
V gene: TRBV19
J gene: TRBJ1-1
CDR3 protein: CASGQGRDTEAFF
CDR3 DNA: TGTGCCAGTGGACAGGGACGAGACACTGAAGCTTTCTTT

D gene: TRBD2
clone size: NA
V gene: TRBV3-1/TRBV3-2
J gene: TRBJ2-2
CDR3 protein: CASSHEGLAGDHTGELFF
CDR3 DNA: TGTGCCAGCAGCCATGAGGGACTAGCGGGAGATCACACCGGGGAGCTGTTTTTT

D gene: NA
clone size: NA
V gene: TRBV4-1
J gene: TRBJ2-1
CDR3 protein: CASSQVRRAYNEQFF
CDR3 DNA: TGCGCCAGCAGCCAAGTGAGGAGAGCCTACAATGAGCAGTTCTTC

D gene: NA
clone size: NA
V gene: TRBV19
J gene: TRBJ2-2
CDR3 protein: CASSRIRGSNPGELFF
CDR3 DNA: TGTGCCAGTAGTAGAATTCGTGGGAGCAATCCCGGGGAGCTGTTTTTT

D gene: NA
clone size: once
V gene: TRBV6-6
J gene: TRBJ2-5
CDR3 protein: CASSLVSEETQYF
CDR3 DNA: TGTGCCAGCAGCCTCGTCAGTGAAGAGACCCAGTACTTC

D gene: NA
clone size: NA
V gene: TRBV7-9
J gene: TRBJ1-3
CDR3 protein: CASSLGGTGNTIYF
CDR3 DNA: TGTGCCAGCAGCTTAGGAGGGACTGGAAACACCATATATTTT

D gene: NA
clone size: NA
V gene: TRBV11-3
J gene: TRBJ2-1
CDR3 protein: CASGPSSYNEQFF
CDR3 DNA: TGTGCCAGCGGCCCCAGCTCCTACAATGAGCAGTTCTTC

D gene: TRBD1
clone size: NA
V gene: TRBV18
J gene: TRBJ2-1
CDR3 protein: CASSHSGQGSYNEQFF
CDR3 DNA: TGTGCCAGCTCACACTCAGGACAGGGATCCTACAATGAGCAGTTCTTC

D gene: TRBD1
clone size: NA
V gene: TRBV6-5
J gene: TRBJ2-7
CDR3 protein: CASLHRQGAEEQYF
CDR3 DNA: TGTGCCAGCCTCCACCGACAGGGGGCGGAGGAGCAGTACTTC

D gene: NA
clone size: once
V gene: TRBV4-1
J gene: TRBJ2-2
CDR3 protein: CASSQGFDLGENTGELFF
CDR3 DNA: TGCGCCAGCAGCCAAGGGTTTGACCTAGGCGAGAACACCGGGGAGCTGTTTTTT

D gene: NA
clone size: NA
V gene: TRBV23-1
J gene: TRBJ2-7
CDR3 protein: CASRQAGSYEQYF
CDR3 DNA: TGCGCCAGCAGACAGGCTGGGTCCTACGAGCAGTACTTC

D gene: NA
clone size: NA
V gene: TRBV28
J gene: TRBJ2-3
CDR3 protein: CASSPGGTDTQYF
CDR3 DNA: TGTGCCAGCAGCCCCGGTGGCACAGATACGCAGTATTTT

D gene: TRBD1
clone size: once
V gene: TRBV25-1
J gene: TRBJ2-4
CDR3 protein: CASSEVQGSPLAKNIQYF
CDR3 DNA: TGTGCCAGCAGTGAAGTACAGGGGTCACCCCTGGCCAAAAACATTCAGTACTTC

D gene: TRBD1
clone size: NA
V gene: TRBV3-1/TRBV3-2
J gene: TRBJ1-4
CDR3 protein: CASRRQGAGEKLFF
CDR3 DNA: TGTGCCAGCAGACGACAGGGGGCGGGGGAAAAACTGTTTTTT

D gene: NA
clone size: NA
V gene: TRBV3-1/TRBV3-2
J gene: TRBJ1-5
CDR3 protein: CASSQRTDQPQHF
CDR3 DNA: TGTGCCAGCAGCCAAAGGACTGATCAGCCCCAGCATTTT

D gene: NA
clone size: NA
V gene: TRBV27
J gene: TRBJ2-7
CDR3 protein: CATKQGYEQYF
CDR3 DNA: TGTGCCACAAAACAGGGCTACGAGCAGTACTTC

D gene: NA
clone size: NA
V gene: TRBV3-1/TRBV3-2
J gene: TRBJ2-7
CDR3 protein: CASSQGQGKAYEQYF
CDR3 DNA: TGTGCCAGCAGCCAAGGGCAGGGTAAGGCCTACGAGCAGTACTTC

D gene: NA
clone size: NA
V gene: TRBV5-4
J gene: TRBJ2-5
CDR3 protein: CASSLERGWGEETQYF
CDR3 DNA: TGTGCCAGCAGCTTAGAGCGCGGATGGGGGGAAGAGACCCAGTACTTC

D gene: NA
clone size: NA
V gene: TRBV7-2
J gene: TRBJ2-5
CDR3 protein: CASSLVLGLQETQYF
CDR3 DNA: TGTGCCAGCAGCTTAGTGTTGGGGCTTCAAGAGACCCAGTACTTC

D gene: NA
clone size: NA
V gene: TRBV4-3
J gene: TRBJ2-6
CDR3 protein: CASSVGPGVNLANVLTF
CDR3 DNA: TGCGCCAGCAGCGTCGGACCGGGGGTGAATTTGGCCAACGTCCTGACTTTC

D gene: TRBD1
clone size: NA
V gene: TRBV5-4
J gene: TRBJ2-1
CDR3 protein: CASSPRDRGNNEQFF
CDR3 DNA: TGTGCCAGCAGCCCTCGGGACAGGGGTAATAATGAGCAGTTCTTC

D gene: NA
clone size: NA
V gene: TRBV19
J gene: TRBJ1-2
CDR3 protein: CASTPLGPQGGYTF
CDR3 DNA: TGTGCCAGTACCCCGCTGGGGCCTCAAGGAGGCTACACCTTC

D gene: NA
clone size: NA
V gene: TRBV5-1
J gene: TRBJ2-2
CDR3 protein: CASSLYSLFTGELFF
CDR3 DNA: TGCGCCAGCAGCTTGTACTCACTGTTCACCGGGGAGCTGTTTTTT

D gene: TRBD2
clone size: NA
V gene: TRBV3-1/TRBV3-2
J gene: TRBJ2-3
CDR3 protein: CASSQVRASGRPVSTDTQYF
CDR3 DNA: TGTGCCAGCAGCCAAGTGCGAGCTAGCGGGAGGCCCGTTAGCACAGATACGCAGTATTTT

D gene: TRBD1
clone size: NA
V gene: TRBV6-5
J gene: TRBJ2-1
CDR3 protein: CASSYRQGYEQFF
CDR3 DNA: TGTGCCAGCAGTTACCGACAGGGCTATGAGCAGTTCTTC